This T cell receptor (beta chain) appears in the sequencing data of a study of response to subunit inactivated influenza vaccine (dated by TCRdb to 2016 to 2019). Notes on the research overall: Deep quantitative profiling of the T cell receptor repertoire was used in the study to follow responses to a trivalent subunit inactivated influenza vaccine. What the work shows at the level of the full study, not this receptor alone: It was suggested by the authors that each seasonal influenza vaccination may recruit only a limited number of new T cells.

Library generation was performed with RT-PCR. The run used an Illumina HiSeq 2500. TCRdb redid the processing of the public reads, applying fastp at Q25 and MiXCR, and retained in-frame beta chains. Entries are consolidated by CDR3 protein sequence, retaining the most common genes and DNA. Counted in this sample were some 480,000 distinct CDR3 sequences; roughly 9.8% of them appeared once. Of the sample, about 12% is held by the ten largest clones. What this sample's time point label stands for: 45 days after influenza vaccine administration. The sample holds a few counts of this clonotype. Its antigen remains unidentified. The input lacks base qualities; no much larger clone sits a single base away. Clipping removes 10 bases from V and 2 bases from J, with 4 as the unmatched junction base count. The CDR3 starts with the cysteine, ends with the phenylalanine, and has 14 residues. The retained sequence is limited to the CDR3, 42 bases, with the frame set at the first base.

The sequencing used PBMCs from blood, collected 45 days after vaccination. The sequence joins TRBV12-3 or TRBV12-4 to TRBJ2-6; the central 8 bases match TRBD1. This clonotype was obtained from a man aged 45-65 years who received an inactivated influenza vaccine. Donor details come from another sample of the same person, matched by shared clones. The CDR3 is CATHRGAGANVLTF. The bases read TGTGCCACACACAGGGGGGCTGGGGCCAACGTCCTGACTTTC.